These 11 T cell receptor beta chains were sequenced from one sample in a study of blood T cell repertoires in COVID-19. Sequencing was performed with immunoSEQ multiplex PCR; in TCRdb, only in-frame clones are kept and a portion is missing. The repertoire holds more than 300,000 clones, with more than 90% as singletons. Sequenced input: PBMCs or T cells enriched from blood (not recorded which). These TCRs come from a woman aged 25 to 39 who had recovered from COVID-19.

In DNA, the CDR3 is TGTGCCAGCAGCCTCGGGACTAGCTTCCACAATGAGCAGTTCTTC. It is translated as CASSLGTSFHNEQFF. The V gene is TRBV7-3, the J gene TRBJ2-1, with 9 bases lining up with TRBD2. The CDR3 is made up of 15 amino acids. Germline V gene sequence: CDR1 SGHTA, CDR2 FQGTGA. V trimming: 5 bases; J trimming: 5 bases; junction bases outside the gene matches: 7.

V is TRBV24-1 and J is TRBJ2-1; tentatively, D is TRBD1 (6 bases). Germline lookup yields CDR1 KGHDR and CDR2 SFDVKD. Trimming cost V 2 bases and J 8 bases, with 9 bases left between them. This CDR3 is built from 13 residues. The CDR3 nucleotides read TGTGCCACCAGTGATTGGGACAACCATGAGCAGTTCTTC. It yields the protein CATSDWDNHEQFF.

In this sample, this clone turned up once. V gene TRBV7-2 combines with J gene TRBJ2-7, with 11 bases lining up with TRBD2. Germline V lookup: CDR1 SGHTA, CDR2 FQGNSA. CDR3 size: 15 residues. Trimming cost V 5 bases and J 3 bases; bases outside gene matches: 6. CDR3 loop: CASSLGTSGFYEQYF. Written as DNA, the CDR3 is TGTGCCAGCAGCCTGGGGACTAGCGGATTCTACGAGCAGTACTTC.

For this clone: At one of its ends the junction is not consistent with the germline gene, which may arise from a read error. The rearrangement joins TRBV3-1 (or the pseudogene TRBV3-2) to TRBJ1-1; D is undetermined. Per the germline V gene, CDR1 is LGHDT and CDR2 is YNNKEL (reference sequence). The CDR3 has 14 residues. As DNA, the CDR3 is TGTGCCAGCAGCGAAGATACTTTGAACACTGAAGCTTTCTTT. It yields the protein CASSEDTLNTEAFF.

This clone was detected once. The V and J genes are TRBV9 and TRBJ2-5; 7 nucleotides match TRBD1. The CDR3 contains 16 residues. The germline gives CDR1 SGDLS, CDR2 YYNGEE. After removal of 4 bases from V and 5 bases from J, the junction contained 14 bases not matched to a gene. The CDR3 sequence is CASSKSGTATGETQYF. In DNA form, the CDR3 reads TGTGCCAGCAGCAAGTCCGGGACAGCGACGGGGGAGACCCAGTACTTC.

The J gene is TRBJ1-5, the V gene TRBV28, with D possibly being TRBD1 (6 bases). Germline V gene sequence: CDR1 MDHEN, CDR2 SYDVKM. Trimming pared 2 bases from V and 3 bases from J, leaving 8 bases between. The CDR3 spans 14 residues. The CDR3 protein is CASSLGQHNQPQHF. The CDR3 region has the DNA TGTGCCAGCAGTTTAGGACAGCACAATCAGCCCCAGCATTTT.

This chain links TRBV27 with TRBJ1-1; unclear D gene. The CDR3 sequence is 14 residues long. CDR1 and CDR2 from the germline V gene are MNHEY and SMNVEV (reference sequence). Trimming cost V 2 bases and J 9 bases, with 16 bases left between them. DNA of the CDR3: TGTGCCAGCAGTTTAATAGCAGCCGGAACGAAAGCTTTCTTT. Its protein product is CASSLIAAGTKAFF.

This chain links TRBV28 with TRBJ1-2; D ambiguous. The V and J ends lost 7 bases and 0 bases respectively, with 3 bases between them. This CDR3 has 11 residues. Germline CDR1 MDHEN, CDR2 SYDVKM. Here the CDR3 reads CASTANYGYTF. In nucleotides, the CDR3 is TGTGCCAGCACAGCTAACTATGGCTACACCTTC.

DNA for the CDR3: TGTGCCAGCAAAGGGGGGACAGGGGGCAATTCACCCCTCCACTTT. Its protein is CASKGGTGGNSPLHF. The V call is TRBV27, the J call TRBJ1-6; 12 positions match TRBD1. This CDR3 is built from 15 residues. The ends lost 7 bases at V and 7 bases at J; junction bases unmatched: 5. Germline CDR1 reads MNHEY; CDR2 reads SMNVEV (reference sequence).

In this sample, this clone turned up once. This chain uses TRBV19 with TRBJ1-5; D uncertain. This CDR3 region has 13 residues. V shed 10 bases and J shed 0 bases, with 10 bases lying between them. The germline gives CDR1 LNHDA, CDR2 SQIVND (reference sequence). The CDR3 nucleotides are TGTGCCACCCGAGGTTATAGCAATCAGCCCCAGCATTTT. This gives the protein CATRGYSNQPQHF. Together with reference TRBV19 and TRBJ1-5, the CDR3 gives the full variable domain: DGGITQSPKYLFRKEGQNVTLSCEQNLNHDAMYWYRQDPGQGLRLIYYSQIVNDFQKGDIAEGYSVSREKKESFPLTVTSAQKNPTAFYLCATRGYSNQPQHFGDGTRLSIL.

CDR3 loop: CASRLIQGFEAFF. The DNA for the CDR3 is TGTGCCAGCAGACTGATACAGGGCTTTGAAGCTTTCTTT. J is TRBJ1-1 and V is TRBV7-2; possible D gene TRBD1, 6 bases. Per germline, CDR1 SGHTA and CDR2 FQGNSA. V lost 6 bases and J 7 bases, leaving 15 bases between the germline ends. The CDR3 has 13 amino acids.